Detailed here is one T cell receptor beta chain. The CDR3 totals 15 residues. Trimming pared 1 base from V and 5 bases from J, leaving 12 bases between. The germline gives CDR1 LGHDT, CDR2 YNNKEL (reference sequence). The data derive from a study of blood T cell repertoires in COVID-19. The overall study: The study drew acute and convalescent COVID-19 samples from the United States, Italy and Spain. T cells, B-cell-depleted T cells, or PBMCs provided the cDNA or gDNA that served as material.

As handled by the study authors: Amplification of reference gene primers was used by the study to estimate nucleated cell counts. TCRdb keeps only in-frame clones here, not all; method: immunoSEQ multiplex PCR. V and J calls plus clone size are reproduced from that table; the DNA served to infer D and trimming. The data hold about 59,000 clones, with 81% observed a single time. V is TRBV3-1 (or the pseudogene TRBV3-2) and J is TRBJ2-1; the D is unclear. The sequencing input was peripheral blood. The sequence was obtained from a woman of 80 years or more with active or convalescent COVID-19. CDR3 sequence: CASSQGGLRNNEQFF. The CDR3 DNA sequence: TGTGCCAGCAGCCAAGGTGGGCTTAGGAACAATGAGCAGTTCTTC.